This TCR beta chain comes out of a study of blood T cells in healthy people across ages. For the second PCR, which ran for about 6 to 12 cycles, a sample-barcoded 5' primer and a J-beta primer mix were used. MiXCR, run by TCRdb on the 5' RACE reads, gives a single entry per CDR3 protein. Of about 1,400,000 distinct CDR3 sequences listed, 55% to 75% are singletons. Germline CDR1 SQVTM, CDR2 ANQGSEA. The CDR3 loop spans 15 amino acids. Trimming took 0 bases from V and 4 from J; bases not matched to a gene: 1. The receptor comes from a man between 18 and 29 years old in good health. Input material: blood. V and J are TRBV29-1 and TRBJ2-3, with TRBD2 matching over 13 bases. CDR3 nucleotides: TGCAGCGTTGAAGAACTAGCGGGAGGGCCAGATACGCAGTATTTT. The encoded protein is CSVEELAGGPDTQYF.